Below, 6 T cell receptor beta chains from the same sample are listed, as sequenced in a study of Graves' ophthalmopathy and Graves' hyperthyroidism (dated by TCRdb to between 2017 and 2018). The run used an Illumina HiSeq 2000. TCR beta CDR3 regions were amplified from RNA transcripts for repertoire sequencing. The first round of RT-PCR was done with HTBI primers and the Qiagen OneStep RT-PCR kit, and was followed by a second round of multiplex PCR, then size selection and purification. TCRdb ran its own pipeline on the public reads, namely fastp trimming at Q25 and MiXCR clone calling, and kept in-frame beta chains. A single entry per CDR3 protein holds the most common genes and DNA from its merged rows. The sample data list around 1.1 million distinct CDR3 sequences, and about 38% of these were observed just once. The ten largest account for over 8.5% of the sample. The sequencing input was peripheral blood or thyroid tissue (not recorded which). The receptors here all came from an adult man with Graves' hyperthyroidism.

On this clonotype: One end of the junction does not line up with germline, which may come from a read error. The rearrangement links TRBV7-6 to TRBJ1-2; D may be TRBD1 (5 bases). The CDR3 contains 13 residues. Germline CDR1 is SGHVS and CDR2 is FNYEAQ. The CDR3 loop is CASSLNRNSGYTF. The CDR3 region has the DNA TGTGCCAGCAGCTTAAACAGGAACTCTGGCTACACCTTC.

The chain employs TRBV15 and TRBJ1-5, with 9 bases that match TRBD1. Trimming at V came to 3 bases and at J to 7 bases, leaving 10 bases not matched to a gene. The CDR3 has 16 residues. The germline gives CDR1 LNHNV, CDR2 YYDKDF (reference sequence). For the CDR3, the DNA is TGTGCCACCAGCAGCCCCGGGACAGGGATGAGGCAGCCCCAGCATTTT. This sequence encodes CATSSPGTGMRQPQHF.

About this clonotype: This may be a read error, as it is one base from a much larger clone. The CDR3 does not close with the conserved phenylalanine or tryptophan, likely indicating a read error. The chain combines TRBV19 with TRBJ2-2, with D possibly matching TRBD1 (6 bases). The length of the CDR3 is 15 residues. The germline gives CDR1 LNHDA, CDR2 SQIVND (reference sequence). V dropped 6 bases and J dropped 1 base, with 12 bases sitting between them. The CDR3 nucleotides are TGTGCCAGTAGCACCCAGGGGCAGAACACCGGGGAGCTGTTTCTT. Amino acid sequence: CASSTQGQNTGELFL.

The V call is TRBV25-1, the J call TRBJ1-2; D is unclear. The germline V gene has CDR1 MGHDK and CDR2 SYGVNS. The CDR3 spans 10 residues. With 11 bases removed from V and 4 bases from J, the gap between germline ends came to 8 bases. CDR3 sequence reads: CASNCYGYTF. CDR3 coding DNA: TGTGCCTCTAACTGCTATGGCTACACCTTC.

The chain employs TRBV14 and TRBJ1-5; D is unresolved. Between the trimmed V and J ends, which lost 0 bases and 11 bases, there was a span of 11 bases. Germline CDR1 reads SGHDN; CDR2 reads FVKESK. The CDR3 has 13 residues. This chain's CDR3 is CASSQESLETQHF. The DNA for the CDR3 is TGTGCCAGCAGCCAAGAGTCTTTGGAGACCCAGCATTTT.

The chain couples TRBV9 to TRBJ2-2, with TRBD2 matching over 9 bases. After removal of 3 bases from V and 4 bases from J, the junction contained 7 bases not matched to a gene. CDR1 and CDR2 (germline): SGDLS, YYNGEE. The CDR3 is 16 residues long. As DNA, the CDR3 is TGTGCCAGCAGCGGGGCGGGAGGGAAGGGCACCGGGGAGCTGTTTTTT. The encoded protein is CASSGAGGKGTGELFF.